These T cell receptor beta chains were read from a single sample in a study of shared clonotypes between healthy human individuals. Method: immunoSEQ multiplex PCR; TCRdb's copy keeps in-frame clones and lacks some. The sample has roughly 400,000 clones; roughly 96% are singletons. The sample comprised memory CD8+ T cells sorted from blood. The receptors come from a man aged 25-40 years in good health. Both conserved end residues are part of each CDR3. The D gene is left open where the match is weak. The size field is filled for only some rows; it gives once, few, many or a size class.

size | D | J | V | CDR3 | DNA
- | - | TRBJ2-3 | TRBV7-9 | CASSLVLNSIADTQYF | TGTGCCAGCAGCTTAGTGCTGAATTCGATAGCAGATACGCAGTATTTT
- | - | TRBJ2-7 | TRBV5-1 | CASSLEGILNYEQYF | TGCGCCAGCAGCTTGGAGGGGATCTTAAACTACGAGCAGTACTTC
- | - | TRBJ2-2 | TRBV28 | CASSNSGAGELFF | TGTGCCAGCAGCAACTCGGGGGCCGGGGAGCTGTTTTTT
- | - | TRBJ2-5 | TRBV7-9 | CASSLGVLNLIQETQYF | TGTGCCAGCAGCTTAGGTGTACTAAACCTAATACAAGAGACCCAGTACTTC
- | - | TRBJ2-7 | TRBV6-5 | CASSYSYSTYEQYF | TGTGCCAGCAGTTACTCTTATTCGACCTACGAGCAGTACTTC
- | TRBD1 | TRBJ2-7 | TRBV5-1 | CASSLVAGTGNEQYF | TGCGCCAGCAGCTTGGTAGCCGGGACAGGGAACGAGCAGTACTTC
- | - | TRBJ1-5 | TRBV11-2 | CASSPDSLYSNQPQHF | TGTGCCAGCAGCCCCGACAGCCTTTATAGCAATCAGCCCCAGCATTTT
- | TRBD1 | TRBJ2-7 | TRBV28 | CASSSPGQGAAEQYF | TGTGCCAGCAGTTCACCGGGACAGGGGGCCGCCGAGCAGTACTTC
once | - | TRBJ2-7 | TRBV6-1 | CASSEVGYYEQYF | TGTGCCAGCAGTGAAGTGGGCTACTACGAGCAGTACTTC
- | - | TRBJ1-3 | TRBV5-4 | CASSPTTSGNTIYF | TGTGCCAGCAGCCCAACTACCTCTGGAAACACCATATATTTT
- | - | TRBJ1-2 | TRBV4-1 | CASSRIWKQGSDGYTF | TGCGCCAGCAGCCGGATCTGGAAACAGGGTAGCGATGGCTACACCTTC
- | TRBD2 | TRBJ2-3 | TRBV28 | CASSSIGVAGIDTQYF | TGTGCCAGCAGTTCTATAGGTGTAGCGGGAATAGATACGCAGTATTTT
- | - | TRBJ2-3 | TRBV6-5 | CASRRGGSSTDTQYF | TGTGCCAGCCGGCGTGGTGGCTCTAGCACAGATACGCAGTATTTT
once | TRBD1 | TRBJ1-2 | TRBV7-2 | CASSLGGTGGYGYTF | TGTGCCAGCAGCTTAGGCGGGACAGGGGGCTATGGCTACACCTTC
- | TRBD1 | TRBJ1-1 | TRBV19 | CATKGQGGTEAFF | TGTGCCACCAAGGGACAGGGAGGCACTGAAGCTTTCTTT
- | - | TRBJ1-2 | TRBV4-1 | CASSQEGVLNYGYTF | TGCGCCAGCAGCCAAGAAGGGGTGCTCAACTATGGCTACACCTTC
- | - | TRBJ1-5 | TRBV2 | CASSAGRQGNQPQHF | TGTGCCAGCAGTGCGGGTCGGCAGGGCAATCAGCCCCAGCATTTT
- | - | TRBJ2-1 | TRBV29-1 | CSAPGAGVLNEQFF | TGCAGCGCCCCAGGGGCGGGAGTTCTTAATGAGCAGTTCTTC
- | TRBD1 | TRBJ2-7 | TRBV28 | CASSLDRTKQYF | TGTGCCAGCAGTCTGGACAGGACCAAGCAGTACTTC
- | TRBD1 | TRBJ1-1 | TRBV19 | CASSQGGATEAFF | TGTGCCAGTAGTCAGGGGGGAGCCACTGAAGCTTTCTTT
few | - | TRBJ1-1 | TRBV6-6 | CASSYAAVGEAFF | TGTGCCAGCAGTTACGCCGCGGTAGGGGAAGCTTTCTTT
- | TRBD2 | TRBJ2-1 | TRBV18 | CASSPLVLAGANRYNEQFF | TGTGCCAGCTCACCATTGGTACTAGCGGGAGCGAATCGGTACAATGAGCAGTTCTTC
- | TRBD2 | TRBJ2-7 | TRBV11-2 | CASSLGAGSYEQYF | TGTGCCAGCAGCTTAGGAGCGGGGTCCTACGAGCAGTACTTC
- | - | TRBJ2-5 | TRBV27 | CASSRVGQRKETQYF | TGTGCCAGCAGTCGCGTAGGACAGCGAAAAGAGACCCAGTACTTC
- | - | TRBJ2-7 | TRBV25-1 | CASSEYSAPYEQYF | TGTGCCAGCAGTGAATATTCCGCTCCCTACGAGCAGTACTTC
- | - | TRBJ2-3 | TRBV28 | CASRTELRGVIRETDTQYF | TGTGCCAGCAGAACGGAATTGAGAGGAGTTATCCGGGAAACAGATACGCAGTATTTT
- | - | TRBJ1-2 | TRBV2 | CASRPTDNYGYTF | TGTGCCAGCAGACCGACCGACAACTATGGCTACACCTTC
- | TRBD2 | TRBJ2-7 | TRBV9 | CASSVEAGWTYEQYF | TGTGCCAGCAGCGTAGAAGCGGGATGGACCTACGAGCAGTACTTC
- | TRBD2 | TRBJ2-1 | TRBV9 | CASSGGTSGGNEQFF | TGTGCCAGCAGCGGAGGGACTAGCGGGGGTAATGAGCAGTTCTTC
- | TRBD1 | TRBJ1-4 | TRBV2 | CATSPDRVREKLFF | TGTGCCACCAGTCCGGACAGGGTCCGCGAAAAACTGTTTTTT
- | TRBD1 | TRBJ1-4 | TRBV28 | CASSFGTGGEKLFF | TGTGCCAGCAGTTTCGGGACAGGAGGGGAAAAACTGTTTTTT
- | - | TRBJ2-7 | TRBV5-6 | CASSFVGNEQYF | TGTGCCAGCAGCTTCGTAGGGAACGAGCAGTACTTC
- | - | TRBJ2-1 | TRBV5-1 | CASSLDRTFYNEQFF | TGCGCCAGCAGCTTGGACAGGACCTTCTACAATGAGCAGTTCTTC
- | - | TRBJ1-2 | TRBV28 | CASRPTANYGYTF | TGTGCCAGCAGGCCTACAGCTAACTATGGCTACACCTTC
- | TRBD1 | TRBJ1-3 | TRBV9 | CASSVSGQVSSGNTIYF | TGTGCCAGCAGCGTATCGGGACAGGTAAGCTCTGGAAACACCATATATTTT
- | TRBD2 | TRBJ2-4 | TRBV2 | CANRGGEGLADLAKNIQYF | TGTGCCAACAGGGGGGGCGAGGGACTAGCGGACCTAGCCAAAAACATTCAGTACTTC
- | TRBD1 | TRBJ1-4 | TRBV7-8 | CASSYRGDNEKLFF | TGTGCCAGCAGCTACAGGGGTGATAATGAAAAACTGTTTTTT
- | TRBD1 | TRBJ2-2 | TRBV5-1 | CASSLAAGQGTTGTGELFF | TGCGCCAGCAGCTTGGCTGCCGGACAGGGGACAACCGGGACCGGGGAGCTGTTTTTT
- | - | TRBJ2-7 | TRBV4-1 | CASSQDSGTYEQYF | TGCGCCAGCAGCCAAGATAGCGGTACCTACGAGCAGTACTTC